These 10 T cell receptor beta chains were all obtained from the same sample, sequenced in a study of identical twins' blood T cells (dated by TCRdb to the early 2010s). The library was produced with 5' RACE. The sequencing machine was an Illumina Genome Analyzer IIx. The raw public data were reprocessed by TCRdb itself: fastp quality trimming at Q25, MiXCR clonotype calling, in-frame beta chains only. Each entry is one CDR3 protein sequence, shown with its most common DNA and genes. Recorded for this sample are 300,000 to 400,000 distinct CDR3 sequences; over 25% of them occurred a single time. Roughly 6.1% of the sample goes to the ten largest clones. Sequenced: PBMCs. Receptor source: a woman aged 18 to 50 in good health.

The rearrangement uses TRBV6-5 and TRBJ1-4; weak D call: TRBD1 (5 bases). V shed 8 bases and J shed 8 bases, with 18 bases lying between them. Germline-derived CDR1 and CDR2 are MNHEY and SVGAGI. There are 14 residues in the CDR3. The CDR3 protein is CASGQGELDEKLFF. In DNA, the CDR3 is TGTGCCAGCGGGCAGGGAGAGCTAGACGAAAAACTGTTTTTT.

This clonotype was detected a few times. V and J are TRBV12-3 or TRBV12-4 and TRBJ1-2; 10 positions match TRBD1. The CDR3 loop spans 13 amino acids. J lost 7 bases, V lost 3 bases, and 2 bases had no gene match. The DNA of the CDR3 is TGTGCCAGCAGTTTTGACAGGGGGCTTGGCTACACCTTC. Encoded protein: CASSFDRGLGYTF.

To note about this clonotype: A read error may be the cause here, since a much bigger clone is one base away. The CDR3 reads CSARSHRDDFSLGNTIYF. CDR3 nucleotides: TGCAGTGCTAGGTCCCACCGTGACGACTTCTCCTTAGGAAACACCATATATTTT. The chain joins TRBV20-1 to TRBJ1-3; D is uncertain. This CDR3 is built from 18 residues. The germline V gene encodes CDR1 DFQATT and CDR2 SNEGSKA (reference sequence). V lost 3 bases, J lost 4 bases, and 25 bases lay in between.

There are a few counts of this clonotype. The chain employs TRBV18 and TRBJ2-7; D could derive from TRBD1 or TRBD2 (5 bases each). V was cut by 8 bases and J by 1 base, with 15 bases left in between. CDR1 is KGHSH, CDR2 LQKENI, per germline. The CDR3 totals 14 residues. The CDR3 region has the DNA TGTGCCAGCAGTACGGGGCCGGAATCCTACGAGCAGTACTTC. Translation: CASSTGPESYEQYF.

This chain connects TRBV10-3 to TRBJ1-1, with a possible D match to TRBD1 (5 bases). This CDR3 spans 13 amino acids. The ends were cut back, 6 bases at V and 1 base at J, with 9 bases in the middle. The germline CDR1 and CDR2 sequences are ENHRY and SYGVKD. The chain's CDR3 is CAISNTGNTEAFF. The CDR3, as DNA: TGTGCCATCAGCAACACAGGGAACACTGAAGCTTTCTTT.

The sample holds a few counts of this clonotype. Written as DNA, the CDR3 is TGTGCCAGCAGCGTAGATGGGGGATGGACTGAAGCTTTCTTT. It codes for CASSVDGGWTEAFF. V is TRBV9 and J is TRBJ1-1; weak D call: TRBD1 (5 bases). The V end was cut by 0 bases, the J end by 5 bases, with 11 bases between. The germline CDR1 and CDR2 sequences are SGDLS and YYNGEE. The CDR3 is 14 residues long. Supplemented by reference TRBV9 and TRBJ1-1, the full variable domain reads DSGVTQTPKHLITATGQRVTLRCSPRSGDLSVYWYQQSLDQGLQFLIQYYNGEERAKGNILERFSAQQFPDLHSELNLSSLELGDSALYFCASSVDGGWTEAFFGQGTRLTVV.

This clonotype was found a few times. This rearrangement joins TRBV27 to TRBJ2-1; D perhaps matches TRBD2 (5 bases). With 6 bases removed from V and 7 bases from J, the gap between germline ends came to 13 bases. CDR1 is MNHEY and CDR2 is SMNVEV in the germline V gene (reference sequence). The CDR3 covers 13 residues. The CDR3 spells CASSQRPGNEQFF. The CDR3 DNA is TGTGCCAGCAGCCAACGCCCGGGGAATGAGCAGTTCTTC.

This clonotype was counted a few times. CDR3 residues: CASSLAGTEQNIQYF. The CDR3 region has the DNA TGCGCCAGCAGCTTGGCCGGGACAGAGCAAAACATTCAGTACTTC. The genes are TRBV5-1 and TRBJ2-4; the match to TRBD1 covers 7 bases. The V gene end was trimmed by 0 bases and the J gene end by 5 bases; junction bases not matched to a gene: 5. Germline V gene data show CDR1 as SGHRS and CDR2 as YFSETQ. The CDR3 consists of 15 residues.

The chain has TRBV6-6 and TRBJ1-5; no firm D call. The CDR3 runs to 16 residues. Trimming took off 2 bases at V and 0 bases at J, with 11 bases between the two ends. Germline CDR1 reads MNHNY; CDR2 reads SVGAGI (reference sequence). DNA of the CDR3: TGTGCCAGCAGTTACCCGCCGAGTTATAGCAATCAGCCCCAGCATTTT. Translating gives CASSYPPSYSNQPQHF.

This clonotype was found a few times. The chain uses TRBV18 and TRBJ1-1; D gene ambiguous. CDR1 and CDR2 from the germline V gene are KGHSH and LQKENI. V was trimmed by 6 bases and J by 5 bases, leaving 16 bases between them. The CDR3 loop spans 14 amino acids. Written as DNA, the CDR3 is TGTGCCAGCTCGCAGTCGCTGCGGGGTACTGAAGCTTTCTTT. Protein sequence: CASSQSLRGTEAFF. The variable domain in full, with the rest retrieved from reference TRBV18 and TRBJ1-1, is NAGVMQNPRHLVRRRGQEARLRCSPMKGHSHVYWYRQLPEEGLKFMVYLQKENIIDESGMPKERFSAEFPKEGPSILRIQQVVRGDSAAYFCASSQSLRGTEAFFGQGTRLTVV.